This TCR beta chain was sequenced in a study of T-cell reconstitution after alpha-beta-depleted transplantation in children. The germline V gene has CDR1 LGHNA and CDR2 YSLEER. CDR3 length: 13 amino acids. Trimming cost V 0 bases and J 7 bases, with 7 bases left between them. The sample holds many counts of this clonotype. Researchers prepared the TCRbeta library using unique molecular identifiers, the study reports. Via MiXCR, TCRdb re-called the PCR reads, giving one row per CDR3 protein. Of about 500,000 distinct CDR3 sequences in the sample, about 33% were seen once. This TCR derives from a human donor who donated a stem cell graft to a child with aplastic anemia. The sequencing used PBMCs from the stem cell graft donor, collected from the stem cell graft. The genes are TRBV4-3 and TRBJ1-5; D might be TRBD1 (5 bases). CDR3 in amino acids: CASSQEWGQPQHF. CDR3 bases: TGCGCCAGCAGCCAAGAATGGGGGCAGCCCCAGCATTTT.